Listed below are T cell receptor beta chains from one sample, sequenced in a study of regulatory T cells in long-lasting Graves disease. TCRdb re-called the multiplex PCR reads with MiXCR, one entry per CDR3 protein. This sample carries under 250,000 distinct CDR3 sequences, just over 20% of them seen once, and the ten largest clones take about 15%. Sequencing used peripheral blood mononuclear cells (PBMCs), obtained at new diagnosis, from a patient treated with antithyroid drugs. Receptors were obtained from a female donor with Graves disease. Each CDR3 is given with its conserved first and last residue. The order of the fields is clone size, V gene, D gene, J gene, CDR3 DNA, CDR3 protein. The D gene is left open where the match is weak. Clone sizes are given selectively: once, few, many, or a class where the clone is expanded.

size: many; V: TRBV19; D: TRBD2; J: TRBJ2-1; DNA: TGTGCCACCCTATCTCTAGCGGGTGATTCCTACAATGAGCAGTTCTTC; CDR3: CATLSLAGDSYNEQFF
size: many; V: TRBV7-2; D: -; J: TRBJ2-1; DNA: TGTGCCAGCAGCGGTGGTGGGCCTTGGAATGAGCAGTTCTTC; CDR3: CASSGGGPWNEQFF
size: many; V: TRBV6-2/TRBV6-3; D: TRBD1; J: TRBJ2-3; DNA: TGTGCCAGCAGTGGGGACAGACAAAGCACAGATACGCAGTATTTT; CDR3: CASSGDRQSTDTQYF
size: many; V: TRBV12-3/TRBV12-4; D: -; J: TRBJ2-5; DNA: TGTGCCAGCAGGGGGAGGATCGACGCGGAGACCCAGTACTTC; CDR3: CASRGRIDAETQYF
size: many; V: TRBV12-3/TRBV12-4; D: TRBD1; J: TRBJ2-4; DNA: TGTGCCAGCAGTCCTCGGGACAGGGGGTTAAACATTCAGTACTTC; CDR3: CASSPRDRGLNIQYF
size: -; V: TRBV28; D: -; J: TRBJ1-4; DNA: TGTGCCAGCAGCTGGGGTCCCGGGGGAGGTGAAAAACTGTTTTTT; CDR3: CASSWGPGGGEKLFF
size: many; V: TRBV7-9; D: -; J: TRBJ2-7; DNA: TGTGCCAGCAGCCACGCGGCGACCTACGAGCAGTACTTC; CDR3: CASSHAATYEQYF
size: -; V: TRBV18; D: -; J: TRBJ1-2; DNA: TGTGCCAGCTCACCCATTTCCAGGGAGAGCTACACCTTC; CDR3: CASSPISRESYTF
size: many; V: TRBV7-3; D: -; J: TRBJ2-1; DNA: TGTGCCAGCAGCTATCAGACCGGCTCCTACAATGAGCAGTTCTTC; CDR3: CASSYQTGSYNEQFF
size: many; V: TRBV7-8; D: TRBD1; J: TRBJ1-5; DNA: TGTGCCAGCAGCGAGGACAGGGTCGGACGACAGCCCCAGCATTTT; CDR3: CASSEDRVGRQPQHF
size: many; V: TRBV18; D: TRBD1; J: TRBJ1-2; DNA: TGTGCCAGCTCACCGGCACCGGGACAGGGAGTCGGCTACACCTTC; CDR3: CASSPAPGQGVGYTF
size: many; V: TRBV7-3; D: -; J: TRBJ1-2; DNA: TGTGCCAGCAGCTTATCAGGGGACTATGGCTACACCTTC; CDR3: CASSLSGDYGYTF
size: -; V: TRBV19; D: -; J: TRBJ1-1; DNA: TGTGCCAGTAGTACAGTAACGGGGGCAACTGAAGCTTTCTTT; CDR3: CASSTVTGATEAFF
size: -; V: TRBV2; D: TRBD1; J: TRBJ2-3; DNA: TGTGCCAGCAGCCGCCGGGACAGGGGCACAGATACGCAGTATTTT; CDR3: CASSRRDRGTDTQYF
size: many; V: TRBV7-9; D: -; J: TRBJ2-3; DNA: TGTGCCAGCAGCCTCAGCGGGTACGGCGGAGATACGCAGTATTTT; CDR3: CASSLSGYGGDTQYF
size: -; V: TRBV10-3; D: TRBD1; J: TRBJ2-5; DNA: TGTGCCATCAGTGAGCGACAGGGGGGCGGCGAGACCCAGTACTTC; CDR3: CAISERQGGGETQYF
size: few; V: TRBV19; D: -; J: TRBJ1-1; DNA: TGTGCCAGTAGTCCGCGGGACGGAATGAACACTGAAGCTTTCTTT; CDR3: CASSPRDGMNTEAFF
size: many; V: TRBV4-1; D: -; J: TRBJ2-7; DNA: TGCGCCAGCAGCTCGCGGCGAGGTGAGCAGTACTTC; CDR3: CASSSRRGEQYF
size: -; V: TRBV27; D: -; J: TRBJ2-2; DNA: TGTGCCAGCAGTCCGACAGCGAACACCGGGGAGCTGTTTTTT; CDR3: CASSPTANTGELFF
size: many; V: TRBV2; D: -; J: TRBJ2-1; DNA: TGTGCCAGCAGTGAAAGCGGTTATGAGCAGTTCTTC; CDR3: CASSESGYEQFF
size: many; V: TRBV12-3/TRBV12-4; D: TRBD1; J: TRBJ1-4; DNA: TGTGCCAGCAGTTGGGGGGCAGGGGGTGAAAAACTGTTTTTT; CDR3: CASSWGAGGEKLFF
size: -; V: TRBV9; D: -; J: TRBJ1-6; DNA: TGTGCCAGCAGGTTGGGGGGACAATATAATTCACCCCTCCACTTT; CDR3: CASRLGGQYNSPLHF
size: few; V: TRBV5-4; D: TRBD1; J: TRBJ2-7; DNA: TGTGCCAGCAGCTATCGGGACAGGGGAATCGAGCAGTACTTC; CDR3: CASSYRDRGIEQYF
size: many; V: TRBV11-2; D: -; J: TRBJ2-2; DNA: TGTGCCAGCAGCATTCCCGGGGTGGAAGGTGCGAACACCGGGGAGCTGTTTTTT; CDR3: CASSIPGVEGANTGELFF
size: many; V: TRBV11-2; D: TRBD1; J: TRBJ2-5; DNA: TGTGCCAGCAGTTACGCGACAGGGGAGACCCAGTACTTC; CDR3: CASSYATGETQYF
size: many; V: TRBV28; D: -; J: TRBJ2-5; DNA: TGTGCCAGCAGTTTGAGCAGAAACCAAGAGACCCAGTACTTC; CDR3: CASSLSRNQETQYF
size: many; V: TRBV19; D: -; J: TRBJ2-1; DNA: TGTGCCGTGAGGCAGGGTAAGGGTGAGCAGTTCTTC; CDR3: CAVRQGKGEQFF
size: -; V: TRBV12-3/TRBV12-4; D: TRBD1; J: TRBJ2-7; DNA: TGTACTTCCCGGGCAGGGGGTATACACGAGCAGTACTTC; CDR3: CTSRAGGIHEQYF
size: -; V: TRBV20-1; D: TRBD2; J: TRBJ2-3; DNA: TGCAGTGCTTGCAATAGCGGGGATTGGACAGATACGCAGTATTTT; CDR3: CSACNSGDWTDTQYF
size: once; V: TRBV7-9; D: TRBD2; J: TRBJ2-1; DNA: TGTGCCAGCAGCGTGGCAGCGGGAAATGAGCAGTTCTTC; CDR3: CASSVAAGNEQFF
size: many; V: TRBV7-9; D: -; J: TRBJ2-7; DNA: TGTGCCAGCAGACCCGTCGGAGATCTATACGAGCAGTACTTC; CDR3: CASRPVGDLYEQYF
size: -; V: TRBV5-1; D: TRBD1; J: TRBJ1-1; DNA: TGCGCCAGCAGCTCGGGACAGGGTTATAACACTGAAGCTTTCTTT; CDR3: CASSSGQGYNTEAFF
size: many; V: TRBV27; D: -; J: TRBJ2-5; DNA: TGTGCCAGCAGTTTAAGGGGGGCGGGAGAAGAGACCCAGTACTTC; CDR3: CASSLRGAGEETQYF
size: few; V: TRBV24-1; D: -; J: TRBJ1-3; DNA: TGTGCCACCAGTGACCTAAGCGCTGGAAACACCATATATTTT; CDR3: CATSDLSAGNTIYF
size: many; V: TRBV29-1; D: -; J: TRBJ2-2; DNA: TGCAGCGTTGAGGGTGACAGAAGAGGGGAGCTGTTTTTT; CDR3: CSVEGDRRGELFF
size: many; V: TRBV14; D: TRBD2; J: TRBJ2-5; DNA: TGTGCCAGCAGCCACGGACTAGCGGGGTCCCACCAAGAGACCCAGTACTTC; CDR3: CASSHGLAGSHQETQYF
size: many; V: TRBV2; D: TRBD1; J: TRBJ2-5; DNA: TGTGCCAGCAGCCGACAGGGGGCGAGAGAGACCCAGTACTTC; CDR3: CASSRQGARETQYF
size: many; V: TRBV4-3; D: -; J: TRBJ2-7; DNA: TGCGCCAGCAGCCAAGATACCGAGCGGGCCTACGAGCAGTACTTC; CDR3: CASSQDTERAYEQYF
size: many; V: TRBV24-1; D: -; J: TRBJ1-5; DNA: TGTGCCACCAGTGACTCGGACGTACGTCAGCCCCAGCATTTT; CDR3: CATSDSDVRQPQHF
size: many; V: TRBV5-1; D: -; J: TRBJ2-5; DNA: TGCGCCAGCAGCTTGACCGGACAGAACCAAGAGACCCAGTACTTC; CDR3: CASSLTGQNQETQYF
size: few; V: TRBV3-1; D: TRBD2; J: TRBJ2-1; DNA: TGTGCCAGCAGCCAAGTTAGCGGGATGGGCAATTTGTTCTTC; CDR3: CASSQVSGMGNLFF
size: many; V: TRBV6-5; D: TRBD2; J: TRBJ2-7; DNA: TGTGCCAGCAGTTGGGGGACTAGCGGGATCTACGAGCAGTACTTC; CDR3: CASSWGTSGIYEQYF
size: many; V: TRBV12-3/TRBV12-4; D: -; J: TRBJ2-1; DNA: TGTGCCAGCAGTTTATTGGTTGAGCAGTTCTTC; CDR3: CASSLLVEQFF
size: few; V: TRBV9; D: -; J: TRBJ2-1; DNA: TGTGCCAGCAGCGTAAGACTAGAAGGGGGGACCTACAATGAGCAGTTCTTC; CDR3: CASSVRLEGGTYNEQFF
size: many; V: TRBV5-1; D: TRBD2; J: TRBJ2-3; DNA: TGCGCCAGCGGGCCCGGAGCGGGGGGCACAGATACGCAGTATTTT; CDR3: CASGPGAGGTDTQYF
size: many; V: TRBV24-1; D: TRBD1; J: TRBJ2-1; DNA: TGTGCCACCAGTGATTCGGGACAGGGGAATAATGAGCAGTTCTTC; CDR3: CATSDSGQGNNEQFF
size: -; V: TRBV19; D: TRBD1; J: TRBJ2-1; DNA: TGTGCCAGCCATGGACAGGGAATGGGGCAGTTCTTC; CDR3: CASHGQGMGQFF
size: many; V: TRBV5-1; D: -; J: TRBJ2-6; DNA: TGCGCCAGCAGCTACGGGGTGTCTGGGGCCAACGTCCTGACTTTC; CDR3: CASSYGVSGANVLTF
size: many; V: TRBV12-3/TRBV12-4; D: TRBD1; J: TRBJ1-3; DNA: TGTGCCAGCAGGGACAGGGCAATCTCTGGAAACACCATATATTTT; CDR3: CASRDRAISGNTIYF
size: -; V: TRBV28; D: -; J: TRBJ1-2; DNA: TGTGCCAGCAGTTTAAGACGCCAGGGCTACACCTTC; CDR3: CASSLRRQGYTF
size: -; V: TRBV10-3; D: TRBD1; J: TRBJ1-1; DNA: TGTGCCATCAGTACAGGGGTGAGAGCTTTCTTT; CDR3: CAISTGVRAFF
size: -; V: TRBV18; D: -; J: TRBJ1-5; DNA: TGTGCCAGCTCACCACCGGGGCGGTCCTCCAATCAGCCCCAGCATTTT; CDR3: CASSPPGRSSNQPQHF
size: many; V: TRBV27; D: -; J: TRBJ2-3; DNA: TGTGCCAGCATTGTTTTAGAATTGGGGCCGGAGGGTACGCAGTATTTT; CDR3: CASIVLELGPEGTQYF
size: few; V: TRBV5-1; D: -; J: TRBJ1-2; DNA: TGCGCCAGCAAGGCAACCGACAGAATACCCCTCTATGGCTACACCTTC; CDR3: CASKATDRIPLYGYTF